This TCR beta chain was sequenced for a study of blood T cell repertoires in COVID-19. Across the whole study: Donors in the United States, Italy and Spain gave samples during acute or convalescent COVID-19. The analysed material was cDNA or gDNA that came from T cells, B-cell-depleted T cells, or PBMCs.

Looked up from germline, CDR1 is LNHDA and CDR2 is SQIVND (reference sequence). The length of the CDR3 is 14 residues. The V end lost 3 bases, the J end lost 3 bases, and 9 bases lay between the germline ends. Profiling relied on immunoSEQ multiplex PCR, and the TCRdb table lists in-frame clones only, not all of them. The table lists 350,000 or so clones, approximately 89% of them singletons. Enrolment of Seattle patients took place during active infection, and they were followed longitudinally. Specimen: peripheral blood. The origin of this receptor is a woman younger than 45 with COVID-19, enrolled during active disease. The rearrangement joins TRBV19 to TRBJ1-3; D is ambiguous. The CDR3 bases are TGTGCCAGTAGTATCTTCGGGGATGGAAACACCATATATTTT. Amino acid sequence: CASSIFGDGNTIYF.